The 27 T cell receptor beta chains reported below all come from one sample, sequenced in a study of lymphopenia after photon versus proton radiotherapy. TCRdb's copy holds only in-frame clones and misses some; the assay was immunoSEQ multiplex PCR. Of just over 25,000 clones listed, 75% to 90% were seen once; the top ten hold 5.2%. Material: peripheral blood, obtained from a patient treated with photon-based radiotherapy. All receptors derive from a man aged 25 to 45 with gastric cancer.

This sequence joins TRBV6-5 and TRBJ2-5; no reliable D call. Germline loops: CDR1 MNHEY, CDR2 SVGAGI. There are 11 residues in the CDR3. Trimming removed 8 bases at V and 5 bases at J, with 9 bases between. The CDR3 nucleotides are TGTGCCAGCTCTCTAGGGGAGACCCAGTACTTC. Protein sequence: CASSLGETQYF.

This clone was picked up a small number of times. The V gene is TRBV6-5, the J gene TRBJ2-3; TRBD1 is a possible D gene (5 bases). The CDR3 is 16 amino acids. Trimming shortened V by 3 bases and J by 1 base, and 14 bases separated the two germline ends. Germline V gene sequence: CDR1 MNHEY, CDR2 SVGAGI. The CDR3 sequence: CASSYDSVGGTDTQYF. For the CDR3, the DNA is TGTGCCAGCAGTTATGACAGCGTTGGGGGCACAGATACGCAGTATTTT.

The rearrangement links TRBV7-9 to TRBJ2-5; tentative D call: TRBD1 (5 bases). The CDR3 length is 11 residues. V was pared by 5 bases and J by 7 bases, with 8 bases between. Germline CDR1 is SEHNR and CDR2 is FQNEAQ (reference sequence). The CDR3 sequence: CASSADTTQYF. In DNA form, the CDR3 reads TGTGCCAGCAGCGCGGACACGACCCAGTACTTC.

The chain employs TRBV7-2 and TRBJ1-1, with D unclear. This CDR3 spans 15 amino acids. The V end was cut by 4 bases, the J end by 0 bases, with 12 bases between. CDR1 and CDR2 (germline): SGHTA, FQGNSA. The CDR3 coding sequence is TGTGCCAGCAGCTATACTGTAACCATGAACACTGAAGCTTTCTTT. It is translated as CASSYTVTMNTEAFF.

The V gene is TRBV9, the J gene TRBJ2-7; D might be TRBD1 or TRBD2, each matching 6 bases. From germline, CDR1 is SGDLS and CDR2 YYNGEE. Trimming stripped 3 bases from V and 7 bases from J, with 20 bases between. The CDR3 runs to 15 residues. CDR3 in DNA: TGTGCCAGCAGCGCGTACCCGGGGGCTTTGGGTGAGCAGTACTTC. It codes for CASSAYPGALGEQYF.

The V gene is TRBV19, the J gene TRBJ1-5; D gene ambiguous. V shed 1 base and J shed 2 bases, with 9 bases lying between them. Germline lookup yields CDR1 LNHDA and CDR2 SQIVND (reference sequence). CDR3 length: 15 residues. The CDR3 DNA follows: TGTGCCAGTAGTATAGGAGGCGGCCGCAATCAGCCCCAGCATTTT. Translated, it gives CASSIGGGRNQPQHF.

CDR3: CASSANPGNNQPQHF. CDR3 DNA: TGTGCCAGCAGCGCAAATCCAGGGAACAATCAGCCCCAGCATTTT. The rearrangement joins TRBV7-8 to TRBJ1-5; maybe TRBD1 (5 bases). V dropped 5 bases and J dropped 3 bases, with 14 bases sitting between them. Looked up from germline, CDR1 is SGHVS and CDR2 is FQNEAQ. The CDR3 loop spans 15 amino acids. Combining the CDR3 with reference TRBV7-8 and TRBJ1-5 gives the whole variable domain GAGVSQSPRYKVAKRGQDVALRCDPISGHVSLFWYQQALGQGPEFLTYFQNEAQLDKSGLPSDRFFAERPEGSVSTLKIQRTQQEDSAVYLCASSANPGNNQPQHFGDGTRLSIL.

The chain recombines TRBV4-1 with TRBJ1-1; D call uncertain. The germline V and J ends were trimmed by 0 bases and 3 bases, with 17 bases remaining between them. This CDR3 has 17 amino acids. Looked up from germline, CDR1 is MGHRA and CDR2 is YSYEKL. In DNA form, the CDR3 reads TGCGCCAGCAGCCAAGAAGAGGTGCTGGATCTGCACACTGAAGCTTTCTTT. Protein product: CASSQEEVLDLHTEAFF.

The V and J genes are TRBV6-4 and TRBJ2-7; D is perhaps TRBD1 (6 bases). CDR3 length equals 15 residues. CDR1 MRHNA and CDR2 SNTAGT come from the germline V gene. Trimming stripped 0 bases from V and 4 bases from J, with 13 bases between. CDR3 residues: CASSDSGTPSYEQYF. In nucleotides, the CDR3 is TGTGCCAGCAGTGACTCCGGGACACCTTCATACGAGCAGTACTTC.

The V and J genes are TRBV7-3 and TRBJ2-1; perhaps TRBD1 as D (6 bases). In germline, CDR1 is SGHTA, CDR2 FQGTGA. CDR3 length equals 17 residues. V was pared by 1 base and J by 7 bases, with 20 bases between. CDR3 amino acids: CASSLMPAGAGENEQFF. The CDR3 bases are TGTGCCAGCAGCTTAATGCCCGCAGGGGCAGGTGAGAATGAGCAGTTCTTC.

Only one count was recorded for this clone. The chain employs TRBV6-1 and TRBJ1-2; D gene unclear. V was trimmed by 7 bases and J by 5 bases, leaving 14 bases between them. The CDR3 sequence is 13 residues long. Germline V gene data show CDR1 as MNHNS and CDR2 as SASEGT. For the CDR3, the DNA is TGTGCCAGCATTCCCAACTCGCGATATGGCTACACCTTC. Its protein is CASIPNSRYGYTF.

This clone was seen only a few times. The same CDR3 also results from other DNA sequences found in this sample. The chain carries TRBV7-9 and TRBJ2-3; D is perhaps TRBD1 or TRBD2 (5 bases each). There are 13 residues in the CDR3. Germline V gives CDR1 SEHNR, CDR2 FQNEAQ (reference sequence). V shed 5 bases and J shed 4 bases, with 10 bases lying between them. Here the CDR3 reads CASSPRGPDTQYF. CDR3 sequence (DNA): TGTGCCAGCAGCCCCCGGGGCCCAGATACGCAGTATTTT.

The rearrangement joins TRBV27 to TRBJ2-2; 11 bases are a match to TRBD2. This CDR3 has 19 amino acids. V lost 7 bases and J lost 6; bases outside the gene matches: 19. Germline V gene sequence: CDR1 MNHEY, CDR2 SMNVEV (reference sequence). CDR3 amino acids: CASTQRGGWLAGGPGELFF. DNA of the CDR3: TGTGCCAGCACCCAAAGGGGGGGGTGGCTAGCGGGAGGCCCCGGGGAGCTGTTTTTT.

The rearrangement links TRBV11-2 to TRBJ2-1, with unresolved D. The V end lost 0 bases, the J end lost 6 bases, and 12 bases lay between the germline ends. CDR1 is SGHAT, CDR2 FQNNGV, per germline. This CDR3 spans 15 amino acids. In nucleotides, the CDR3 is TGTGCCAGCAGCTTAGATCGGGTCATTCCCAATGAGCAGTTCTTC. Translating it yields CASSLDRVIPNEQFF.

This clone was found once. The J gene is TRBJ2-7, the V gene TRBV25-1; D is unresolved. CDR1 and CDR2 from the germline V gene are MGHDK and SYGVNS. This CDR3 has 11 amino acids. The V and J ends lost 2 bases and 5 bases respectively, with 4 bases between them. The CDR3 sequence: CASSEVDEQYF. The CDR3 region has the DNA TGTGCCAGCAGTGAAGTCGACGAGCAGTACTTC.

The chain employs TRBV28 and TRBJ1-2; D perhaps matches TRBD1 (6 bases). The ends were cut back, 5 bases at V and 1 base at J, with 11 bases in the middle. Germline assignment: CDR1 MDHEN and CDR2 SYDVKM. The CDR3 loop spans 14 amino acids. CDR3 sequence (DNA): TGTGCCAGCAGTCGGACAGACCTTAACTATGGCTACACCTTC. It encodes CASSRTDLNYGYTF.

The chain has TRBV6-5 and TRBJ2-2; TRBD2 is a possible D gene (5 bases). The V and J ends lost 6 bases and 7 bases respectively, with 15 bases between them. The CDR3 runs 14 residues. Germline V gene lookup returns CDR1 MNHEY and CDR2 SVGAGI. This chain's CDR3 is CASRKLVSGGELFF. CDR3 nucleotide sequence: TGTGCCAGCAGGAAACTAGTTTCTGGCGGGGAGCTGTTTTTT.

This clone has only a few counts. V usage is TRBV6-5 and J usage is TRBJ2-7, with TRBD1 identical over 9 bases. Germline CDR1 MNHEY, CDR2 SVGAGI. J gave up 4 bases and V 6 bases, and 4 bases lay outside the gene matches. This CDR3 contains 13 residues. This CDR3 reads CASSQDRGYEQYF. The DNA for the CDR3 is TGTGCCAGCAGCCAGGACAGGGGATACGAGCAGTACTTC.

This clone is deemed medium-sized. V gene TRBV5-4 combines with J gene TRBJ1-1; D perhaps matches TRBD1 (6 bases). The germline gives CDR1 SGHNT, CDR2 YYREEE (reference sequence). The V and J ends lost 5 bases and 4 bases respectively, with 12 bases between them. The CDR3 covers 13 residues. CDR3: CASSLQGVTEAFF. DNA of the CDR3: TGTGCCAGCAGTTTACAGGGCGTCACTGAAGCTTTCTTT.

This chain links TRBV7-9 with TRBJ1-3; D not resolved. Trimming removed 4 bases from V and 0 bases from J, with 13 bases in between. The CDR3 has 16 amino acids. Germline assignment: CDR1 SEHNR and CDR2 FQNEAQ (reference sequence). The CDR3 protein is CASSSRPISSGNTIYF. The CDR3 DNA sequence: TGTGCCAGCAGCTCTCGACCAATTAGCTCTGGAAACACCATATATTTT.

This chain joins TRBV5-6 and TRBJ1-1; D is possibly TRBD1 (5 bases). This CDR3 has 14 residues. The germline V and J ends were trimmed by 6 bases and 2 bases, with 14 bases remaining between them. Germline V gives CDR1 SGHDT, CDR2 YYEEEE. Here the CDR3 reads CASKRQPINTEAFF. The DNA of the CDR3 is TGTGCCAGCAAGAGACAGCCAATTAACACTGAAGCTTTCTTT.

This rearrangement joins TRBV5-6 to TRBJ2-5; the D gene could be TRBD1 or TRBD2 (6 bases each). Germline CDR1 and CDR2: SGHDT and YYEEEE. The CDR3 covers 14 residues. V was shortened by 2 bases and J by 4 bases, with 12 bases between the two germline ends. This chain's CDR3 is CASSLGGTPETQYF. CDR3 coding DNA: TGTGCCAGCAGCTTAGGGGGGACCCCAGAGACCCAGTACTTC.

The chain couples TRBV4-3 to TRBJ2-1, with TRBD2 identical over 13 bases. CDR1 is LGHNA, CDR2 YSLEER, per germline. The J segment lost 4 bases and the V segment lost 7 bases, leaving 7 bases of the junction unmatched. The CDR3 length is 16 residues. The CDR3 reads CASTPGTSGVYNEQFF. The CDR3 DNA reads TGCGCCAGCACCCCCGGGACTAGCGGGGTGTACAATGAGCAGTTCTTC.

About this clone itself: The junction differs from germline at one of its ends, possibly a read error. The V and J genes are TRBV2 and TRBJ2-3, with D perhaps TRBD2 (5 bases). The germline V gene has CDR1 SNHLY and CDR2 FYNNEI. The CDR3 loop spans 14 amino acids. CDR3 DNA: TGTGCCAGCAGAGAAGCGGCCAACACAGATACGCAGTATTTT. Translating gives CASREAANTDTQYF.

The gene calls are TRBV12-5 and TRBJ2-1; possibly TRBD2 for D (5 bases). The CDR3 is 14 residues long. Trimming left V 1 base short and J 7 bases short, with 11 bases between. Germline loops: CDR1 LGHNT, CDR2 FRNRAP. CDR3 protein: CASGLGAARNEQFF. The CDR3 coding sequence is TGTGCTAGTGGTTTGGGAGCGGCGCGGAATGAGCAGTTCTTC.

The chain links TRBV5-8 to TRBJ2-7; TRBD2 matches at 7 bases. Germline V gene sequence: CDR1 SGHTS, CDR2 YDEGEE. Trimming at V came to 0 bases and at J to 4 bases, leaving 4 bases not matched to a gene. The CDR3 totals 14 residues. The CDR3 region has the DNA TGTGCCAGCAGCTTGGTCGGGGGGACGTACGAGCAGTACTTC. This codes for CASSLVGGTYEQYF.

V is TRBV6-5 and J is TRBJ1-1; D remains ambiguous. Trimming took 1 base from V and 1 from J, leaving 7 bases between them. The germline V gene encodes CDR1 MNHEY and CDR2 SVGAGI. The CDR3 runs to 14 residues. For the CDR3, the DNA is TGTGCCAGCAGTTACTTATGGGAGAACACTGAAGCTTTCTTT. As protein: CASSYLWENTEAFF.